This T cell receptor beta chain emerged from a study of T cell responses to AZD1222 COVID-19 vaccine (dated by TCRdb to the early 2020s). For the wider study: Because spike-specific TCR depth and breadth did not differ between the two schedules, AZD1222 recipients who got a second dose at roughly 4 weeks were pooled with those who got a second dose at roughly 12 weeks. A total of more than 230 trial participants underwent TCR sequencing, of whom 200 to 220 received two doses of AZD1222 and 26 received two doses of the MenACWY control vaccine. Trial participants were enrolled by age into subgroups of 18-55, 56-69 and 70-plus years, and around 150, 29 and 61 TCR-sequenced participants, respectively, were included in these subgroups.

The investigation overall reported the following: Because no day 14 peak-response samples were available, repertoires were characterized only after the peak T cell response. Reportedly, almost half of the unique spike-specific TCRs recognized epitopes lying outside the regions that are mutated in the B.1.351 and B.1.1.7 variants. The 56-69-year group was small, and its depth increase did not reach significance, likely because of low power. Vaccine-associated CD4 TCRs spanned the whole spike protein, with dominant responses in regions 160-218 and 743-854. Conclusions about previously exposed vaccinees were limited because only a handful of AZD1222 recipients were SARS-CoV-2 seropositive at baseline. Spike-specific TCR breadth and depth rose significantly after two AZD1222 doses compared with day 0 and with MenACWY recipients. Participants were mostly white British and included more females than males, and it was suggested by the authors that clonal diversity may have been underestimated.

Per the publication, the time point label means: baseline before first vaccination. Samples from vaccinated people were obtained from the UK trials COV001 and COV002, which included a single-blind randomized controlled phase 2/3 trial of AZD1222 (ChAdOx1 nCoV-19) in healthy adults. Trial participant PBMC samples were collected at day 0 and day 28 after the second dose for TCRbeta chain sequencing. Concerning this clone itself: Its target antigen remains unknown. No base quality values were provided; no much bigger clone lies one nucleotide off.

The CDR3 regions of human TCRbeta chains were analyzed by immunosequencing. For the original study's pipeline: TCRs in the repertoires were compared against a reference library of SARS-CoV-2-specific TCRs that had been generated with the MIRA antigen-specificity platform. Breadth was defined as the fraction of unique TCRs that were SARS-CoV-2-associated. Depth was defined as the fraction of total T cells that were SARS-CoV-2-associated. Each spike-specific TCR was assigned to its reactive spike region and to a CD4 or CD8 class using the MIRA data. Log10-transformed breadth and depth values were compared by one-way ANOVA with Sidak's multiple comparisons tests. The immuneACCESS repertoire file appears here via TCRdb, limited to in-frame rearrangements. These files lack a portion of the clones; in checked studies, under half of the deficit traces to unresolved V genes, and the cause of the others is not known. V and J calls plus clone size are reproduced from that table; the DNA served to infer D and trimming. Counted in this sample were fewer than 120,000 clones; roughly nine tenths of them appeared once. The ten most abundant clones make up around 3.3% of the sample.

Measured from the cysteine to the phenylalanine, the CDR3 is 15 residues long. CDR3 DNA is the only sequence kept; it has 45 bases, read in frame from the first base. The germline V gene (reference sequence) specifies PRHDT as CDR1 and FYEKMQ as CDR2. V ends up 1 base short and J 0 bases short, with an unmatched junction base count of 3. This clonotype originated in an adult in good health. The chain is assembled from TRBV13 and TRBJ2-7, and 7 junctional nucleotides match TRBD2. Sample: peripheral blood, taken on day 0 of AZD1222 vaccination. The base sequence is TGTGCCAGCAGCTTAGAAAGGGACTACTCCTACGAGCAGTACTTC. Its protein product is CASSLERDYSYEQYF.